A single sample gave rise to the 28 T cell receptor beta chains below, sequenced in a study of Tregs in tolerant kidney transplant recipients. Clones were sequenced by immunoSEQ multiplex PCR, and TCRdb holds only the in-frame ones, with some missing. The sample has roughly 48,000 clones, and its top ten clones hold roughly 0.8%. Sample: CD4+ T cells from blood, taken before the transplant. Receptor source: a human donor who received a combined kidney and bone marrow transplant.

Concerning this clone: The missing CDR3 end, 3 residues past where the read stops, is filled in from the germline J gene. The gene calls are TRBV20-1 and TRBJ2-1; the match to TRBD2 covers 10 bases. Germline CDR1 and CDR2: DFQATT and SNEGSKA (reference sequence). V shed 2 bases, J shed 8 bases, and the junction held 9 bases outside the gene matches. This CDR3 contains 15 residues. This CDR3 is CSARYPTSGSDEQFF. CDR3 DNA, as far as it was read: TGCAGTGCTAGATACCCGACTAGCGGGTCTGATGAG.

Points on this clone: Coverage ceases 3 residues before the CDR3 finishes, and the germline J gene fills in the end. This chain links TRBV5-6 with TRBJ2-1, with 7 bases fitting TRBD1. Trimming cost V 4 bases and J 2 bases; bases outside gene matches: 6. Germline V gives CDR1 SGHDT, CDR2 YYEEEE. The CDR3 is made up of 15 amino acids. The CDR3 loop reads CASSDRGHPYNEQFF. CDR3 bases read: TGTGCCAGCAGCGATAGGGGGCACCCCTACAATGAG.

As to this clone: The CDR3 is cut off 3 residues early in the read; its end comes from the germline J gene. V is TRBV2 and J is TRBJ2-5, with 9 bases fitting TRBD1. This CDR3 region has 15 residues. Germline V gives CDR1 SNHLY, CDR2 FYNNEI. V trimming: 5 bases; J trimming: 0 bases; junction bases outside the gene matches: 4. The chain's CDR3 is CASSSTGGNQETQYF. The CDR3 bases that were read are TGTGCCAGCAGTTCGACAGGGGGGAACCAAGAGACC.

Concerning this clone: The read ends 3 residues before the CDR3 terminus; that terminus is restored from the germline J gene. The chain couples TRBV7-3 to TRBJ1-2, with D unresolved. Trimming removed 5 bases at V and 6 bases at J, with 7 bases between. The length of the CDR3 is 11 residues. CDR1 and CDR2 from the germline V gene are SGHTA and FQGTGA. Incomplete CDR3 DNA: TGTGCCAGCAGCCCCAAAAATGGC. It codes for CASSPKNG. The CDR3 in full is CASSPKNGYTF.

Worth noting for this clone: The observed sequence ends 3 residues before the CDR3 terminus, with the missing tail filled in from the germline J gene. The chain links TRBV29-1 to TRBJ1-4, with a possible D match to TRBD1 (5 bases). The CDR3 covers 13 residues. V gave up 6 bases and J gave up 3 bases, with 11 bases separating them. The germline V gene encodes CDR1 SQVTM and CDR2 ANQGSEA. The DNA read from the CDR3 is TGCAGCGTCCAAGGGGCCGCTAATGAAAAA. Translating it yields CSVQGAANEK. The full CDR3 is CSVQGAANEKLFF.

A remark on this clone: The read gets to within 3 residues of the CDR3 end, and the germline J gene fills in the rest. The chain employs TRBV30 and TRBJ1-6; possible D gene TRBD1, 6 bases. From germline, CDR1 is GTSNPN and CDR2 SVGIG (reference sequence). The CDR3 totals 12 residues. The CDR3 bases that were read are TGTGCCTGGAGTGCTACACAGGGCACC. It is translated as CAWSATQGT. The CDR3, in full, reads CAWSATQGTLHF. Combining the CDR3 with reference TRBV30 and TRBJ1-6 gives the whole variable domain SQTIHQWPATLVQPVGSPLSLECTVEGTSNPNLYWYRQAAGRGLQLLFYSVGIGQISSEVPQNLSASRPQDRQFILSSKKLLLSDSGFYLCAWSATQGTLHFGNGTRLTVT.

In regard to this clone: Read sequence stops 3 residues before the CDR3 end, and the germline J gene provides the missing end. The gene calls are TRBV20-1 and TRBJ2-7; 8 bases match TRBD1. From germline, CDR1 is DFQATT and CDR2 SNEGSKA (reference sequence). This CDR3 is 13 amino acids long. J was trimmed by 4 bases and V by 4 bases; bases with no gene match: 6. The DNA read from the CDR3 is TGCAGTGCTACCCGGACAGGGCCGTACGAG. Its protein is CSATRTGPYE. The CDR3 as a whole reads CSATRTGPYEQYF.

Of note for this clone: The read terminates 3 residues before the CDR3 end, so the remaining end is supplied by the germline J gene. This chain joins TRBV30 and TRBJ1-2; 7 bases match TRBD1. The germline CDR1 and CDR2 sequences are GTSNPN and SVGIG (reference sequence). With V trimmed by 6 bases and J by 4 bases, 5 bases remained unmatched. The CDR3 runs to 12 residues. The CDR3 bases that were read are TGTGCCTGCCACAGGGGCGGCTATGGC. Its translation: CACHRGGYG. From start to end, the CDR3 is CACHRGGYGYTF.

In the case of this clone: The read comes to an end 3 residues before the CDR3 does, leaving the germline J gene to fill in the end. V is TRBV5-1 and J is TRBJ1-1; TRBD1 agrees at 9 bases. With 0 bases clipped from V and 5 bases from J, the junction kept 8 bases outside the gene matches. Germline loops: CDR1 SGHRS, CDR2 YFSETQ. This CDR3 is 16 amino acids long. The DNA read from the CDR3 is TGCGCCAGCAGCTTGGCCGACAGGGGGATTGGGACTGAA. Its protein product is CASSLADRGIGTE. The whole CDR3 reads CASSLADRGIGTEAFF.

Regarding this clone: The read stops 3 residues short of the end of the CDR3; the missing end is completed from the germline J gene. The chain is built from TRBV5-4 and TRBJ2-1, with 10 bases lining up with TRBD2. Trimming removed 4 bases from V and 8 bases from J; junction bases left unmatched: 6. Germline-derived CDR1 and CDR2 are SGHNT and YYREEE (reference sequence). The CDR3 contains 14 residues. This CDR3 reads CASSPRLAGDEQFF. CDR3 bases read: TGTGCCAGCAGCCCCCGCCTAGCGGGAGATGAG.

On this clone itself: The CDR3 end is not reached by the read, which stops 3 residues before it; the germline J gene fills it in. The chain links TRBV6-2 or TRBV6-3 to TRBJ2-7, with 8 bases aligning to TRBD2. V lost 2 bases and J lost 1; bases outside the gene matches: 1. Germline-derived CDR1 and CDR2 are MNHEY and SVGEGT. CDR3 size: 14 residues. CDR3 bases read: TGTGCCAGCAGTTACCAGCGGGGGTCCTACGAG. Its translation: CASSYQRGSYE. From start to end, the CDR3 is CASSYQRGSYEQYF.

For this clone: Coverage ceases 3 residues before the CDR3 finishes, and the germline J gene fills in the end. This chain links TRBV20-1 with TRBJ2-5; TRBD2 aligns across 7 bases. After removal of 4 bases from V and 1 base from J, the junction contained 12 bases not matched to a gene. This CDR3 spans 16 amino acids. In germline, CDR1 is DFQATT, CDR2 SNEGSKA (reference sequence). Incomplete CDR3 DNA: TGCAGTGCTATACCCGGATCAGCGGGGACCCAAGAGACC. Translating it yields CSAIPGSAGTQET. The entire CDR3 is CSAIPGSAGTQETQYF.

About this clone: The read comes to an end 3 residues before the CDR3 does, leaving the germline J gene to fill in the end. The V gene is TRBV14, the J gene TRBJ2-3; D perhaps matches TRBD2 (6 bases). This CDR3 has 15 residues. V lost 1 base and J lost 2, with 10 bases in between. Looked up from germline, CDR1 is SGHDN and CDR2 is FVKESK. The sequenced part of the CDR3 DNA is TGTGCCAGCAGCCAAGTAGCGGTAGCCACAGATACG. It encodes CASSQVAVATDT. In full, the CDR3 is CASSQVAVATDTQYF.

To note about this clone: The read gets to within 3 residues of the CDR3 end, and the germline J gene fills in the rest. The gene calls are TRBV7-2 and TRBJ2-7; TRBD1 is a possible D gene (6 bases). CDR3 length equals 12 residues. V lost 5 bases and J 4 bases, leaving 9 bases between the germline ends. Germline CDR1 reads SGHTA; CDR2 reads FQGNSA. Incomplete CDR3 DNA: TGTGCCAGCAGCCAACAGGGATACGAG. Translating it yields CASSQQGYE. The full CDR3 reads CASSQQGYEQYF.

In regard to this clone: The read terminates 3 residues ahead of where the CDR3 ends, so the germline J gene completes it. The chain recombines TRBV18 with TRBJ2-3, with D possibly TRBD2 on 5 matching bases. The CDR3 has 15 amino acids. Trimming took off 0 bases at V and 2 bases at J, with 9 bases between the two ends. Germline V gene lookup returns CDR1 KGHSH and CDR2 LQKENI. CDR3 bases read: TGTGCCAGCTCACCACCCGGGCTAGCCACAGATACG. Amino acid sequence: CASSPPGLATDT. The whole CDR3 sequence is CASSPPGLATDTQYF.

Concerning this clone: The read ends 3 residues shy of where the CDR3 ends; the end is completed using the germline J gene. V and J are TRBV7-2 and TRBJ1-5, with D possibly TRBD1 on 5 matching bases. The V end was cut by 4 bases, the J end by 4 bases, with 14 bases between. This CDR3 is built from 15 residues. CDR1 SGHTA and CDR2 FQGNSA come from the germline V gene. Partial CDR3 DNA: TGTGCCAGCAGCTCCCCCGGACATACAAATCAGCCC. Translation gives CASSSPGHTNQP. In full, the CDR3 is CASSSPGHTNQPQHF.

Of note for this clone: The read terminates 3 residues before the CDR3 end, so the remaining end is supplied by the germline J gene. The chain employs TRBV7-2 and TRBJ2-1; D possibly corresponds to TRBD2 (5 bases). From germline, CDR1 is SGHTA and CDR2 FQGNSA. Trimming left V 4 bases short and J 1 base short, with 11 bases between. The CDR3 runs to 15 residues. CDR3 DNA, as far as it was read: TGTGCCAGCAGCTCCACTAGGAGTTCCTACAATGAG. Its protein product is CASSSTRSSYNE. The CDR3 reads in full as CASSSTRSSYNEQFF.

In the case of this clone: Coverage ceases 3 residues before the CDR3 finishes, and the germline J gene fills in the end. The J gene is TRBJ2-7, the V gene TRBV18, with 12 bases fitting TRBD2. Germline lookup yields CDR1 KGHSH and CDR2 LQKENI. The CDR3 is 19 residues long. V shed 2 bases, J shed 2 bases, and the junction held 13 bases outside the gene matches. CDR3 DNA (partial): TGTGCCAGCTCACCATACTCGACTAGCGGGAGCGGTACCACCTACGAG. It yields the protein CASSPYSTSGSGTTYE. In full, the CDR3 is CASSPYSTSGSGTTYEQYF.

With respect to this clone: The missing CDR3 end, 3 residues past where the read stops, is filled in from the germline J gene. The rearrangement joins TRBV5-1 to TRBJ2-7; 7 bases align to TRBD1. The V gene's germline CDR1 is SGHRS and CDR2 YFSETQ. The CDR3 loop spans 16 amino acids. Unmatched junction bases numbered 14, after V lost 3 bases and J lost 5 bases. This CDR3 is CASSSLSTGESDEQYF. Partial CDR3 DNA: TGCGCCAGCAGCTCCCTGTCCACAGGGGAGTCCGACGAG.

In regard to this clone: The read halts 3 residues ahead of the CDR3 end, with the missing end drawn from the germline J gene. The chain uses TRBV18 and TRBJ2-1, with no clear D. The CDR3 length is 13 residues. Per germline, CDR1 KGHSH and CDR2 LQKENI. The ends were cut back, 6 bases at V and 7 bases at J, with 13 bases in the middle. CDR3 loop: CASSPAESNEQFF. The CDR3 DNA, read in part, is TGTGCCAGCTCTCCGGCGGAGTCGAATGAG.

A word on this clone: The read terminates 3 residues ahead of where the CDR3 ends, so the germline J gene completes it. The genes are TRBV7-9 and TRBJ1-4; D is unresolved. This CDR3 region has 14 residues. V gave up 1 base and J gave up 6 bases, with 9 bases separating them. The germline V gene has CDR1 SEHNR and CDR2 FQNEAQ (reference sequence). CDR3 sequence reads: CASSLGQTHEKLFF. The CDR3 DNA, read in part, is TGTGCCAGCAGCTTAGGGCAGACTCATGAAAAA.

As concerns this clone: The read ends 3 residues shy of where the CDR3 ends; the end is completed using the germline J gene. This chain uses TRBV30 with TRBJ1-4; 7 bases are a match to TRBD1. Unmatched junction bases numbered 0, after V lost 4 bases and J lost 4 bases. This CDR3 is 12 amino acids long. CDR1 is GTSNPN, CDR2 SVGIG, per germline (reference sequence). The part of the CDR3 DNA that was read is TGTGCCTGGACAGGGGGTAATGAAAAA. Amino acids: CAWTGGNEK. The whole CDR3 reads CAWTGGNEKLFF.

Comments on this clone: Read coverage stops 3 residues before the CDR3 terminus; the germline J gene supplies the remainder. V is TRBV30 and J is TRBJ1-1; a weak D match, TRBD1 (5 bases). Trimming stripped 5 bases from V and 4 bases from J, with 14 bases between. Germline CDR1 and CDR2: GTSNPN and SVGIG (reference sequence). The CDR3 contains 13 residues. CDR3 bases read: TGTGCCTGGGGATACCACAGGTCCACTGAA. Residues: CAWGYHRSTE. The whole CDR3 reads CAWGYHRSTEAFF.

Details on this clone: The read ends 3 residues shy of where the CDR3 ends; the end is completed using the germline J gene. This sequence joins TRBV7-9 and TRBJ1-2; D unresolved. Germline lookup yields CDR1 SEHNR and CDR2 FQNEAQ (reference sequence). Between the trimmed V and J ends, which lost 1 base and 2 bases, there was a span of 8 bases. This CDR3 is 14 amino acids long. CDR3 in amino acids: CASSLGQVNYGYTF. Incomplete CDR3 DNA: TGTGCCAGCAGCTTAGGCCAGGTGAACTATGGC.

Notes on this clone: Read coverage stops 3 residues before the CDR3 terminus; the germline J gene supplies the remainder. This chain uses TRBV6-1 with TRBJ2-7; 7 bases map to TRBD1. This CDR3 region has 14 residues. From germline, CDR1 is MNHNS and CDR2 SASEGT. With V trimmed by 2 bases and J by 0 bases, 1 base remained unmatched. CDR3 DNA (partial): TGTGCCAGCAGTGAACAGGGGGACTCCTACGAG. Protein sequence: CASSEQGDSYE. The whole CDR3 reads CASSEQGDSYEQYF.

Comments on this clone: With the read ending 3 residues before the CDR3 end, the germline J gene is used to fill in that end. The chain links TRBV19 to TRBJ1-1; no clear D gene. V lost 6 bases to trimming and J lost 1 base, with 9 bases between them. Looked up from germline, CDR1 is LNHDA and CDR2 is SQIVND (reference sequence). CDR3 length equals 13 residues. This CDR3 reads CASSDIENTEAFF. The CDR3 DNA, read in part, is TGTGCCAGTAGCGACATCGAGAACACTGAA. The whole variable domain, remainder taken from reference TRBV19 and TRBJ1-1, is DGGITQSPKYLFRKEGQNVTLSCEQNLNHDAMYWYRQDPGQGLRLIYYSQIVNDFQKGDIAEGYSVSREKKESFPLTVTSAQKNPTAFYLCASSDIENTEAFFGQGTRLTVV.

As to this clone: The missing CDR3 end, 3 residues past where the read stops, is filled in from the germline J gene. This chain joins TRBV5-1 and TRBJ2-3; 14 bases fit TRBD2. V was pared by 0 bases and J by 3 bases, with 9 bases of the junction left unmatched. Germline values: CDR1 SGHRS, CDR2 YFSETQ. This CDR3 region has 19 residues. The CDR3 here is CASSLEGGTSGSRTDTQYF. The CDR3 DNA, read in part, is TGCGCCAGCAGCTTGGAGGGGGGGACTAGCGGGAGTAGGACAGATACG.

On this clone itself: The CDR3 goes on 3 residues after the read ends, and that part is filled in from the germline J gene. V gene TRBV11-1 combines with J gene TRBJ1-1; 7 positions agree with TRBD1. Germline CDR1 SGHAT, CDR2 FQDESV (reference sequence). The CDR3 has 13 amino acids. J gave up 6 bases and V 4 bases, and 5 bases lay outside the gene matches. The CDR3: CASSSDRAAEAFF. The CDR3 DNA, read in part, is TGTGCCAGCAGCTCAGACAGGGCCGCTGAA.